This is a list of T cell receptor beta chains from one sample in a study of T cells in Graves' hyperthyroidism and ophthalmopathy. In TCRdb, the multiplex PCR reads were re-called with MiXCR into one record per CDR3 protein. The sample records some 580,000 distinct CDR3 sequences, about a sixth being singletons. Sequenced input: blood. The receptors stem from a woman between 40 and 50 years old with Graves' ophthalmopathy. Both conserved end residues are part of each CDR3. A D gene is named only where the DNA matches it firmly. Size values are once, few and many counts, or a class for expanded clones, and some rows have none.

cdr3_nt cdr3_aa d_call j_call v_call clone_size
TGTGCCAGCAGCCTCGAGGCGGGACTGGGACAAGAGACCCAGTACTTC CASSLEAGLGQETQYF NA TRBJ2-5 TRBV11-2 NA
TGTGCCAGCAGCCCCGGGCTAGCGGGGACCAGCGGGGAGCTGTTTTTT CASSPGLAGTSGELFF TRBD2 TRBJ2-2 TRBV3-1 many
TGTGCCAGCAGCCAAGGGGAATCGTTCTATGGCTACACCTTC CASSQGESFYGYTF NA TRBJ1-2 TRBV3-1 many
TGTGCCAGTAGTATGCAGGCCTGGGAGAACACTGAAGCTTTCTTT CASSMQAWENTEAFF NA TRBJ1-1 TRBV19 many
TGCGCCAGCAGCTTGGTAGGGGCCACGTACGAGCAGTACTTC CASSLVGATYEQYF NA TRBJ2-7 TRBV5-1 few
TGTGCCAGCAGCCTCAGGACAGGGGGTATGGAAGAGACCCAGTACTTC CASSLRTGGMEETQYF TRBD1 TRBJ2-5 TRBV7-9 few
TGCGCCAGCAGCCCGGGGGAGAGCACAGATACGCAGTATTTT CASSPGESTDTQYF NA TRBJ2-3 TRBV5-1 NA
TGTGCCAGCAGCCAAGAATGGGGGGACGAGACCCAGTACTTC CASSQEWGDETQYF NA TRBJ2-5 TRBV3-1 many
TGTGCCAGCATTCCTGTGGGACAAAAGAACACTGAAGCTTTCTTT CASIPVGQKNTEAFF NA TRBJ1-1 TRBV7-3 NA
TGTGCCAGCAGCCACGACAGGGGTAATGAGCAGTTCTTC CASSHDRGNEQFF TRBD1 TRBJ2-1 TRBV13 NA